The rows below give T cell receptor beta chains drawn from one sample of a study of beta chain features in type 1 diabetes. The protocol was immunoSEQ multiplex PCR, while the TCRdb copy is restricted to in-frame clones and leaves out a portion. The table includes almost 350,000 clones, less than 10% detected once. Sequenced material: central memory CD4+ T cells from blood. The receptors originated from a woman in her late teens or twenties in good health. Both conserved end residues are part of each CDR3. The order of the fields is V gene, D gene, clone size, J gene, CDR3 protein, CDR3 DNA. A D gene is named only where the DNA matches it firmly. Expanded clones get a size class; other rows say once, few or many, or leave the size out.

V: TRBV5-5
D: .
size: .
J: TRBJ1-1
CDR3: CASSLHTEAFF
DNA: TGTGCCAGCAGCTTACACACTGAAGCTTTCTTT

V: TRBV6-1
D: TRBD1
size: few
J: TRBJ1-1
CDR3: CASSERYRGPTEAFF
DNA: TGTGCCAGCAGTGAACGTTACAGGGGGCCAACTGAAGCTTTCTTT

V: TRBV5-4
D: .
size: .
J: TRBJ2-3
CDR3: CASSPPSTDTQYF
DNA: TGTGCCAGCAGCCCCCCCTCCACAGATACGCAGTATTTT

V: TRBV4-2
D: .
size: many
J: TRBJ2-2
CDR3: CASSQETSGELFF
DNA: TGTGCCAGCAGCCAGGAGACTAGCGGGGAGCTGTTTTTT

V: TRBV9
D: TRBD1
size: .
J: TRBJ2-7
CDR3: CASSVAGQVAEQYF
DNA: TGTGCCAGCAGCGTAGCGGGACAGGTGGCCGAGCAGTACTTC

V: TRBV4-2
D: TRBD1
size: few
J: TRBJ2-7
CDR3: CASSQRSIATGGNYEQYF
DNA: TGTGCCAGCAGCCAACGTTCTATCGCGACAGGGGGCAACTACGAGCAGTACTTC

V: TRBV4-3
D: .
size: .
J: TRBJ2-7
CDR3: CASSLAWEGGSYEQYF
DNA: TGCGCCAGCAGCCTAGCTTGGGAGGGGGGGTCCTACGAGCAGTACTTC

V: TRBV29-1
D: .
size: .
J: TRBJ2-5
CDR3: CSVAGGVQETQYF
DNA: TGCAGCGTTGCGGGCGGCGTACAAGAGACCCAGTACTTC

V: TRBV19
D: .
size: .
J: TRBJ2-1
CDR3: CASRLGNEQFF
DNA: TGTGCCAGTAGGCTGGGCAATGAGCAGTTCTTC

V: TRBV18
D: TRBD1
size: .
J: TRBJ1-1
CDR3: CASSKSPDRAEAFF
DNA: TGTGCCAGCTCAAAAAGCCCGGACAGGGCTGAAGCTTTCTTT

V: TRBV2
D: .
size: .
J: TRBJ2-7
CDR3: CASSERDYEQYF
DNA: TGTGCCAGCAGTGAGCGGGACTACGAGCAGTACTTC

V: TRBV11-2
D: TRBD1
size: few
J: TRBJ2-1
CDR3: CASSSGTGVYEQFF
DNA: TGTGCCAGCAGCTCCGGGACAGGGGTTTACGAGCAGTTCTTC

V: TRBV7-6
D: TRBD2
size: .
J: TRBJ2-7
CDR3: CASSPWGGEQYF
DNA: TGTGCCAGCAGCCCCTGGGGGGGCGAGCAGTACTTC

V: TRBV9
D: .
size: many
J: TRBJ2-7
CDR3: CASSVAPHGSYEQYF
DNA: TGTGCCAGCAGCGTAGCGCCTCACGGCTCCTACGAGCAGTACTTC

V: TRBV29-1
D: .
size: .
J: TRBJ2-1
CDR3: CSVTKGGGSYNEQFF
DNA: TGCAGCGTAACCAAAGGAGGGGGCTCCTACAATGAGCAGTTCTTC

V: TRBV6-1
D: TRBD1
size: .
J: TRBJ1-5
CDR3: CAIKGGGPNQPQHF
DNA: TGTGCGATAAAGGGAGGGGGCCCTAATCAGCCCCAGCATTTT

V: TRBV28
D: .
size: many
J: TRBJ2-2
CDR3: CASSLPAVSTGELFF
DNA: TGTGCCAGCAGTTTACCCGCGGTTTCCACCGGGGAGCTGTTTTTT

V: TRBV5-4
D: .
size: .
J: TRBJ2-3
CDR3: CASSLARDRYTDTQYF
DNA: TGTGCCAGCAGCTTGGCCCGGGACCGCTACACAGATACGCAGTATTTT

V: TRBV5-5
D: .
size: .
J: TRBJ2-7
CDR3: CASSTRGAYEQYF
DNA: TGTGCCAGCAGCACCCGGGGAGCCTACGAGCAGTACTTC

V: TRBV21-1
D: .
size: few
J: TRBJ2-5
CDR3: CASSKVGQETQYF
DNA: TGTGCCAGCAGCAAAGTGGGGCAAGAGACCCAGTACTTC

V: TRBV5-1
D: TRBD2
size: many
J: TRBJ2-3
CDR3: CASSLAVTSGTPTDTQYF
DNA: TGCGCCAGCAGCTTGGCGGTGACTAGCGGAACTCCCACAGATACGCAGTATTTT

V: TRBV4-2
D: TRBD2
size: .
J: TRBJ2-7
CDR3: CASSASGSYEQYF
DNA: TGTGCCAGCTCCGCTAGCGGCTCCTACGAGCAGTACTTC

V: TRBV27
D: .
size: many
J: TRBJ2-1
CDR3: CADRRWQGKGEQFF
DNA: TGTGCCGACCGCCGGTGGCAGGGGAAAGGCGAGCAGTTCTTC

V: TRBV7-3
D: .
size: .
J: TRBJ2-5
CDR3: CASSLRPANNQETQYF
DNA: TGTGCCAGCAGCTTAAGGCCAGCAAATAACCAAGAGACCCAGTACTTC

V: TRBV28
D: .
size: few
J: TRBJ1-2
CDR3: CASRTTRAYTF
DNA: TGTGCCAGCAGAACGACCAGGGCCTACACCTTC

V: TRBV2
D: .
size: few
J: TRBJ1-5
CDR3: CASRSTARAGGNQPQHF
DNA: TGTGCCAGCAGGTCCACAGCCCGGGCGGGGGGCAATCAGCCCCAGCATTTT

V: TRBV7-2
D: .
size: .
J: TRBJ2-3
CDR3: CASSPSYRITDTQYF
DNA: TGTGCCAGCAGCCCAAGCTATAGAATAACAGATACGCAGTATTTT

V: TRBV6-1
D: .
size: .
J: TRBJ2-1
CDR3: CASSEFVGGASWENEQFF
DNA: TGTGCCAGCAGTGAATTCGTCGGGGGAGCTAGCTGGGAGAATGAGCAGTTCTTC

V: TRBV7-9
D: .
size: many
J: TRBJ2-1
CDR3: CASSVHNEQFF
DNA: TGTGCCAGCAGCGTACACAATGAGCAGTTCTTC

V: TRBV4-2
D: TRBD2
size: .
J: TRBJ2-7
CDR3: CASSQASGGGSYEQYF
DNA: TGTGCCAGCAGCCAAGCTAGCGGGGGAGGGTCTTACGAGCAGTACTTC

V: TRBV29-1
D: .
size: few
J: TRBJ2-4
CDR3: CSVSGESGAKNIQYF
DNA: TGCAGCGTTTCAGGGGAGAGTGGGGCCAAAAACATTCAGTACTTC

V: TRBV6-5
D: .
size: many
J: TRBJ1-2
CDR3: CASSYSTVNYGYTF
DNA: TGTGCCAGCAGTTACTCGACGGTTAACTATGGCTACACCTTC

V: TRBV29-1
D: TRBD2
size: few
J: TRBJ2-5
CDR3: CSVGTRGGRETQYF
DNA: TGCAGCGTTGGGACTAGAGGAGGGAGAGAGACCCAGTACTTC

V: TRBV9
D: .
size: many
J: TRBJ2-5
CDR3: CASSPKGGLRKETQYF
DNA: TGTGCCAGCAGCCCCAAGGGGGGACTCAGGAAAGAGACCCAGTACTTC

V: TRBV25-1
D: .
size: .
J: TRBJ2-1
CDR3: CASSEYREQFF
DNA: TGTGCCAGCAGTGAATATAGGGAGCAGTTCTTC

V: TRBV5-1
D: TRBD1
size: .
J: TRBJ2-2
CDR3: CASRDRGRTTGELFF
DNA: TGCGCCAGCAGAGACAGGGGGCGCACCACCGGGGAGCTGTTTTTT

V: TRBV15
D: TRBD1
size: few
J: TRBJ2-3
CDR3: CATGDRVPDTQYF
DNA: TGTGCCACCGGGGACAGGGTGCCAGATACGCAGTATTTT

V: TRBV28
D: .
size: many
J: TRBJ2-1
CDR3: CASRNTGGLEQFF
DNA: TGTGCCAGCAGGAACACAGGAGGTCTTGAGCAGTTCTTC

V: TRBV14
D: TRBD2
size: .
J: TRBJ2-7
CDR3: CASSQDLGAGGVYEQYF
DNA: TGTGCCAGCAGCCAAGATCTTGGCGCGGGAGGGGTCTACGAGCAGTACTTC

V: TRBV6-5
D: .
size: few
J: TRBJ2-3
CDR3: CASSLQGTRTDTQYF
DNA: TGTGCCAGCAGTCTCCAGGGAACTAGGACAGATACGCAGTATTTT

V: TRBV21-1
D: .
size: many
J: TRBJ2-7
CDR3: CASSTEPGWEQYF
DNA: TGTGCCAGCAGCACGGAACCAGGATGGGAGCAGTACTTC

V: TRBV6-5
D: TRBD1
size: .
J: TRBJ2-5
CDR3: CASSPGQGRVTQYF
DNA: TGTGCCAGCAGCCCGGGACAGGGGAGGGTGACCCAGTACTTC

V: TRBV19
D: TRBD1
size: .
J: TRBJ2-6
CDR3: CASSPLSGGNSGANVLTF
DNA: TGTGCCAGTAGTCCACTTTCAGGGGGAAACTCTGGGGCCAACGTCCTGACTTTC

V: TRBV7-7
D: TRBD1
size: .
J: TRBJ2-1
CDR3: CASSSGTGSYNEQFF
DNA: TGTGCTAGCAGCTCCGGGACAGGCTCCTACAATGAGCAGTTCTTC

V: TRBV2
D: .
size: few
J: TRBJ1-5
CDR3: CASREGPLMGPQHF
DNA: TGTGCCAGCCGTGAGGGACCCCTAATGGGGCCCCAGCATTTT

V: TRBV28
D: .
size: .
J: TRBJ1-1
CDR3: CASSPAGTENTEAFF
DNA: TGTGCCAGCAGTCCAGCCGGGACGGAGAACACTGAAGCTTTCTTT

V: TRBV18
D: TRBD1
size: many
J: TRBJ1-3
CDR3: CASSFGQDRNTIYF
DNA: TGTGCCAGCTCTTTCGGACAGGACAGAAACACCATATATTTT

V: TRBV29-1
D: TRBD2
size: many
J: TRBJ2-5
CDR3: CSVARGLAETQYF
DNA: TGCAGCGTTGCAAGGGGACTAGCAGAGACCCAGTACTTC

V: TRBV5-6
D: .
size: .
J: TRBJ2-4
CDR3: CASSLGSAKNIQYF
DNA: TGTGCCAGCAGCCTGGGTTCTGCCAAAAACATTCAGTACTTC

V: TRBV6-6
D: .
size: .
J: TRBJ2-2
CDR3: CASSKYTGELFF
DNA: TGTGCCAGCAGTAAATACACCGGGGAGCTGTTTTTT